This T cell receptor beta chain originates from a study of T cell responses to AZD1222 COVID-19 vaccine. General observations from the study: Reportedly, nearly half of unique spike TCRs recognized epitopes outside B.1.351/B.1.1.7 mutations. Donors in the cohort were predominantly white British and more often female, and clonal diversity was possibly underestimated.

Germline loops: CDR1 SGHAT, CDR2 FQNNGV. V was cut by 3 bases and J by 5 bases, with 11 bases left in between. This CDR3 comprises 14 residues. TCRdb's copy holds only in-frame clones and misses some; the assay was immunoSEQ multiplex PCR. Here the sample spans more than 85,000 clones, nearly 90% being singletons. A note on this clone: Its cognate antigen is unknown.

The chain uses TRBV11-2 and TRBJ1-5; maybe TRBD1 (6 bases). This sample comprised peripheral blood, obtained on day 0 of MenACWY control vaccination. This receptor was taken from an adult in good health. The chain's CDR3 is CASSLNRVDQPQHF. As DNA, the CDR3 is TGTGCCAGCAGCTTGAACAGGGTGGATCAGCCCCAGCATTTT.